This TCR beta chain was identified in a study of T-cell memory formation after mild COVID-19. The J segment lost 3 bases and the V segment lost 7 bases, leaving 11 bases of the junction unmatched. The CDR3 runs to 17 residues. TCRdb re-called the 5' RACE reads with MiXCR, one entry per CDR3 protein. The sample contains 130,000 to 150,000 distinct CDR3 sequences, roughly 19% of which appear only once. The receptor comes from an adult woman who had mild COVID-19 (a few samples of this study predate the infection). Cell type and time point are not known. Input material: PBMCs or a T cell subset sorted from them (not recorded which). The chain combines TRBV12-3 or TRBV12-4 with TRBJ2-2, with 10 bases identical to TRBD2. CDR3 in DNA: TGTGCCAGCACCAACCGGGCTAGCGGGAGCGACACCGGGGAGCTGTTTTTT. Translated: CASTNRASGSDTGELFF.